What follows are 7 T cell receptor beta chains derived from one specimen sequenced in a study of T cell responses to AZD1222 COVID-19 vaccine. Only in-frame clones appear in the TCRdb table, and some are missing; sequencing was by immunoSEQ multiplex PCR. The repertoire has about 120,000 clones, 85% to 90% of them found once; the top ten carry 3.1%. Sequenced material: peripheral blood, taken on day 0 of AZD1222 vaccination. The origin of the receptors is an adult in good health.

This clone appeared once. The chain recombines TRBV7-9 with TRBJ2-2; 10 bases map to TRBD1. CDR3 length equals 15 residues. Germline CDR1 and CDR2: SEHNR and FQNEAQ (reference sequence). Germline trimming cut 4 bases from V and 7 bases from J; bases unmatched to any gene: 6. CDR3 in amino acids: CASSSPDRGNGELFF. The CDR3 region has the DNA TGTGCCAGCAGCTCGCCGGACAGGGGGAACGGGGAGCTGTTTTTT.

This clone was picked up one time. The rearrangement links TRBV27 to TRBJ2-1; 9 nucleotides align to TRBD1. The germline V gene has CDR1 MNHEY and CDR2 SMNVEV (reference sequence). CDR3 length: 14 residues. V was clipped by 6 bases and J by 3 bases; unmatched bases: 3. Here the CDR3 reads CASSRQGDYNEQFF. The CDR3 nucleotides are TGTGCCAGCAGCCGACAGGGGGACTACAATGAGCAGTTCTTC.

J is TRBJ2-2 and V is TRBV7-2; D is uncertain. Germline V gene lookup returns CDR1 SGHTA and CDR2 FQGNSA. Trimming removed 2 bases at V and 4 bases at J, with 5 bases between. The CDR3 runs to 13 residues. CDR3 sequence: CASSLRTTGELFF. The CDR3 nucleotides read TGTGCCAGCAGCTTAAGAACCACCGGGGAGCTGTTTTTT.

The J gene is TRBJ1-1, the V gene TRBV7-2; D may be TRBD1 (5 bases). Germline CDR1 SGHTA, CDR2 FQGNSA. This CDR3 is 17 amino acids long. Trimming removed 3 bases from V and 0 bases from J, with 17 bases in between. CDR3: CASSFYNNWGMNTEAFF. The CDR3 nucleotides read TGTGCCAGCAGCTTTTACAATAACTGGGGGATGAACACTGAAGCTTTCTTT. Supplemented by reference TRBV7-2 and TRBJ1-1, the full variable domain reads GAGVSQSPSNKVTEKGKDVELRCDPISGHTALYWYRQSLGQGLEFLIYFQGNSAPDKSGLPSDRFSAERTGGSVSTLTIQRTQQEDSAVYLCASSFYNNWGMNTEAFFGQGTRLTVV.

The chain joins TRBV7-8 to TRBJ1-4, with TRBD1 identical over 7 bases. This CDR3 is 15 amino acids long. V lost 4 bases and J lost 1; bases outside the gene matches: 3. Germline V gives CDR1 SGHVS, CDR2 FQNEAQ. In nucleotides, the CDR3 is TGTGCCAGCAGCTGGCGGACAGGAACTAATGAAAAACTGTTTTTT. It is translated as CASSWRTGTNEKLFF.

The CDR3 bases are TGTGCCAGCAGCTTGGGTCAGGGACAAGAGACCCAGTACTTC. Residues: CASSLGQGQETQYF. V is TRBV11-3 and J is TRBJ2-5, with D tentatively TRBD1 (5 bases). V was cut by 3 bases and J by 2 bases, with 10 bases left in between. Germline V gene sequence: CDR1 SGHNT, CDR2 YENEEA. This CDR3 is 14 amino acids long. The whole variable domain, remainder taken from reference TRBV11-3 and TRBJ2-5, is EAGVVQSPRYKIIEKKQPVAFWCNPISGHNTLYWYLQNLGQGPELLIRYENEEAVDDSQLPKDRFSAERLKGVDSTLKIQPAELGDSAVYLCASSLGQGQETQYFGPGTRLLVL.

The CDR3 DNA is TGTGCCAGCAGTTACTCGGGGTCCAGTGCGGGCTACACCTTC. Amino acids: CASSYSGSSAGYTF. The chain recombines TRBV6-6 with TRBJ1-2; D ambiguous. This CDR3 is built from 14 residues. V was cut by 0 bases and J by 8 bases, with 13 bases left in between. CDR1 and CDR2 (germline): MNHNY, SVGAGI (reference sequence).